The next 5 T cell receptor beta chains were all read from a single sample in a study of T-cell memory formation after mild COVID-19. TCRdb passed the 5' RACE reads through MiXCR, listing each CDR3 protein once. The table includes a few hundred thousand distinct CDR3 sequences, around 19% detected once. The specimen was PBMCs or a T cell subset sorted from them (not recorded which). The origin of the receptors is a man younger than 35 who had mild COVID-19 (a few samples of this study predate the infection). Cell type and time point are not known.

The chain recombines TRBV11-2 with TRBJ2-1; the D is unclear. The CDR3 is 15 residues long. Trimming removed 4 bases from V and 0 bases from J, with 10 bases in between. CDR1 SGHAT and CDR2 FQNNGV come from the germline V gene. CDR3 sequence reads: CASSSYPSSYNEQFF. The CDR3, as DNA: TGTGCCAGCAGCTCTTATCCAAGCTCCTACAATGAGCAGTTCTTC.

CDR3 bases: TGTGCCAGCAGCCCCCGACAGGGGATGGGTGGGGAGCTGTTTTTT. This translates into CASSPRQGMGGELFF. The chain has TRBV11-3 and TRBJ2-2, with 8 bases lining up with TRBD1. Germline values: CDR1 SGHNT, CDR2 YENEEA. Losses at the gene ends were 5 bases for V and 8 bases for J; bases not matched to a gene: 10. The CDR3 sequence is 15 residues long.

The V gene is TRBV5-6, the J gene TRBJ1-5; D not certain. The CDR3 loop spans 12 amino acids. CDR1 is SGHDT, CDR2 YYEEEE, per germline. Trimming removed 3 bases at V and 7 bases at J, with 8 bases between. In DNA, the CDR3 is TGTGCCAGCAGCTCTTTAGGGCAGCCCCAGCATTTT. Its translation is CASSSLGQPQHF.

The rearrangement uses TRBV6-5 and TRBJ2-1; TRBD1 is a possible D gene (6 bases). The germline V and J ends were trimmed by 6 bases and 0 bases, with 15 bases remaining between them. The germline V gene has CDR1 MNHEY and CDR2 SVGAGI. There are 16 residues in the CDR3. The chain's CDR3 is CASSLQGTISYNEQFF. In nucleotides, the CDR3 is TGTGCCAGCAGCCTACAGGGTACAATCTCCTACAATGAGCAGTTCTTC.

This clonotype occurred a few times. The CDR3 sequence is CASNLQGGTYEQYF. CDR3 bases: TGTGCCAGCAACCTCCAGGGAGGCACCTACGAGCAGTACTTC. The V call is TRBV2, the J call TRBJ2-7; possibly TRBD2 for D (6 bases). Trimming removed 7 bases at V and 2 bases at J, with 15 bases between. The germline V gene has CDR1 SNHLY and CDR2 FYNNEI. CDR3 length: 14 amino acids.